The T cell receptor beta chain under discussion was sequenced for a study of cytomegalovirus exposure and HLA in healthy donors. Study-wide results and limits: According to the study, 180 or so TCR beta chains were cytomegalovirus-associated. An assumption of roughly uniform sequencing depth across donors underlay the presence/absence analyses. Later analysis associated a missense DCLRE1C variant with TCR beta V- and J-gene trimming. It emerged from a later analysis that several of the most significant clusters appeared to be linked to common viral pathogens.

Worth noting for this clone: Its specificity is unknown.

Amplification used 60 Vbeta primers and 13 Jbeta primers. The data were produced by immunoSEQ multiplex PCR, yet TCRdb's version contains in-frame clones alone and is incomplete. The listing contains around 120,000 clones. This CDR3 comprises 14 residues. Per germline, CDR1 KGHSH and CDR2 LQKENI. V lost 0 bases and J 4 bases, leaving 9 bases between the germline ends. The sequence was obtained from a middle-aged man in good health and CMV-seronegative. This sequence joins TRBV18 and TRBJ1-2, with D unclear. The sequencing sample was made of PBMCs. CDR3 nucleotide sequence: TGTGCCAGCTCACCACCGGCGGAATCCTATGGCTACACCTTC. Amino acids: CASSPPAESYGYTF.